This is a list of T cell receptor beta chains from one sample in a study of beta chain features in type 1 diabetes. Here immunoSEQ multiplex PCR was the method, and the copy in TCRdb shows in-frame clones only, minus some. Among about 660,000 clones, roughly an eighth were seen once, and the ten largest hold around 0.04%. Sequenced material: naive CD4+ T cells from blood. The source of these receptors is a man aged 18-30 years with type 1 diabetes. Both conserved end residues are part of each CDR3. The D gene is left open where the match is weak. For some rows the clone size is stated as once, few or many, or as a class when expanded; others skip it.

TRBV4-3	-	TRBJ1-1	-	TGCGCCAGCAGCCCTGGAGGGAGGGACACTGAAGCTTTCTTT	CASSPGGRDTEAFF
TRBV5-6	-	TRBJ1-1	few	TGTGCCAGCAGCTTGGATGCGGGAAGGACTGAAGCTTTCTTT	CASSLDAGRTEAFF
TRBV9	-	TRBJ1-1	-	TGTGCCAGCAGCGTAGCGGCAGGGAATTCGGAAGCTTTCTTT	CASSVAAGNSEAFF
TRBV18	-	TRBJ2-3	few	TGTGCCAGCTCACCATCCAGGGTTGGGGATACGCAGTATTTT	CASSPSRVGDTQYF
TRBV9	-	TRBJ2-5	-	TGTGCCAGCAGCGAAGGAGTACAGTGGGCCAGGGAGACCCAGTACTTC	CASSEGVQWARETQYF
TRBV5-1	TRBD2	TRBJ2-7	-	TGCGCCAGCAGCTTGGTTGCGGGAGGCTCCTACGAGCAGTACTTC	CASSLVAGGSYEQYF
TRBV7-9	TRBD1	TRBJ2-7	-	TGTGCCAGCAGCTTCGGGACAGGCGCAAGCTCCTACGAGCAGTACTTC	CASSFGTGASSYEQYF
TRBV28	-	TRBJ1-2	-	TGTGCCAGCACCTGGAGTAATAACTATGGCTACACCTTC	CASTWSNNYGYTF
TRBV14	TRBD1	TRBJ1-2	-	TGTGCCAGCAGCCCTCGGACAGGGAACTATGGCTACACCTTC	CASSPRTGNYGYTF
TRBV11-1	-	TRBJ2-7	-	TGTGCCAGCAGCCCGAGAGGACATTCCTACGAGCAGTACTTC	CASSPRGHSYEQYF
TRBV5-1	TRBD2	TRBJ2-1	-	TGCGCCAGCAGCTTACTAGCGGGGAGCTCCTACAATGAGCAGTTCTTC	CASSLLAGSSYNEQFF
TRBV30	-	TRBJ2-7	-	TGTGCCTGGAGTGTAAACTATCGTACGGAGCAGTACTTC	CAWSVNYRTEQYF
TRBV14	TRBD1	TRBJ2-1	few	TGTGCCAGCAGCCAACCCGGACAGGGGGCGAATGAGCAGTTCTTC	CASSQPGQGANEQFF
TRBV19	-	TRBJ1-2	few	TGTGCCAGTAGTATATGGGGGAACTATGGCTACACCTTC	CASSIWGNYGYTF
TRBV10-3	-	TRBJ2-4	once	TGTGCCATCAGTGAGGATGGGCACCTCTTTCCGTACTTC	CAISEDGHLFPYF
TRBV30	TRBD1	TRBJ1-4	-	TGTGCCTGGAGGGGCACAGGGGTGCAAAAACTGTTTTTT	CAWRGTGVQKLFF